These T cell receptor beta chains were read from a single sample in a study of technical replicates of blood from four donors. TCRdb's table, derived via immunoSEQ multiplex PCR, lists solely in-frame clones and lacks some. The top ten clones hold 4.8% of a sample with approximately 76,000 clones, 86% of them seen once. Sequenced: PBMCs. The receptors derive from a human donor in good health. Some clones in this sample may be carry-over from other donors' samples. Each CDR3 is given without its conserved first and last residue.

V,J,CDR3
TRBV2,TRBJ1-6,ASGAELFRGSPLH
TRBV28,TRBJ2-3,ASSTSFSGALMVASTDTQY
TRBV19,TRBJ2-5,ASSILGTGGAETQY
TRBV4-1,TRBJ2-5,ASSLRAGGGETQY
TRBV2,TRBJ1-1,ASSDSGLRTEAF
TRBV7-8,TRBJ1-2,ASSLEWHYQGGYT
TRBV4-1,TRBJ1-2,ASSQLRQGSNYGYT
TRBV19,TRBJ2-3,ASSIGVWDTQY
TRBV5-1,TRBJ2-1,ASSLDPQGNEQF
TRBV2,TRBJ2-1,ASSAQRGGLFDEQF
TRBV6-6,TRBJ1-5,ASTLEGQPQH
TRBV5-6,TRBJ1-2,ASNLGQGGGYT
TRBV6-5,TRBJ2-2,ANDNGRGTGELF
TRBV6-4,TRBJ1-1,ASRKGHTGNTEAF